The clone carrying this T cell receptor beta chain has a count of ten or more. Its specificity is not known. This CDR3 is built from 16 residues. With 8 bases removed from V and 2 bases from J, the gap between germline ends came to 19 bases. Germline V CDR1 and CDR2: MNHEY, SVGEGT. The data belong to a study of identical twins. Study results and limitations: Excess low generation probability was seen in twin-shared out-of-frame alpha sequences. Rather than following the same donors, the conclusions depended on cross-sectional statistical analysis. High-abundance cord blood beta clonotypes had fewer insertions; memory repertoires showed none.

Template switching (which added a universal primer site) was used, and cDNA carried unique molecular identifiers. MiXCR was run by TCRdb on the 5' RACE reads, yielding one entry per CDR3 protein. This sample has a few hundred thousand distinct CDR3 sequences, with 10% to 15% found just once. This sample was shared with a second study, whose subject was yellow fever vaccine responses in identical twins.

The sequencing sample was made of memory (CD45RO+) T cells sorted from blood. This chain joins TRBV6-2 or TRBV6-3 and TRBJ2-1, with a weak D call TRBD2 (6 bases). This TCR derives from a woman in her late teens or twenties in good health. As DNA, the CDR3 is TGTGCCAGCTTAAGCCTCAGCGGGCCCCCCTACAATGAGCAGTTCTTC. Translation: CASLSLSGPPYNEQFF.